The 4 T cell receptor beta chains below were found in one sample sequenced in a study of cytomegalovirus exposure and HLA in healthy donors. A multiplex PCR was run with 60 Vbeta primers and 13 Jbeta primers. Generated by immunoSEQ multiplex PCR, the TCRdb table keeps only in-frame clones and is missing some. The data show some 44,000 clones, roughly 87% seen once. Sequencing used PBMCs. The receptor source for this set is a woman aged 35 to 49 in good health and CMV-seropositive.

The CDR3 DNA reads TGTGCCAGCAGAAACCAGGGGGCAGTTTCTGAAGCTTTCTTT. Its translation is CASRNQGAVSEAFF. J is TRBJ1-1 and V is TRBV2; 8 bases are shared with TRBD1. The length of the CDR3 is 14 residues. Trimming took 6 bases from V and 6 from J; bases not matched to a gene: 9. Germline CDR1 is SNHLY and CDR2 is FYNNEI.

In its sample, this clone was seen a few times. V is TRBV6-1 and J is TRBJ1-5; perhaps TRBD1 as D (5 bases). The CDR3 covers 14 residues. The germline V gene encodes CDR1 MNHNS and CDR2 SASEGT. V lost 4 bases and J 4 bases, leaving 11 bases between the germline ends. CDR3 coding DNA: TGTGCCAGCAGTGCGGGGGTTAATAATCAGCCCCAGCATTTT. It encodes CASSAGVNNQPQHF.

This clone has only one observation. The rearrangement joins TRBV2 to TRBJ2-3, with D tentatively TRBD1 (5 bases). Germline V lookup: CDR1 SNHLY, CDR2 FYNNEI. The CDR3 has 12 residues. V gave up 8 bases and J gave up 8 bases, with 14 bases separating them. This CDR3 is CASDSLDGTQYF. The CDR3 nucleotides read TGTGCCAGCGACAGTTTAGACGGTACGCAGTATTTT. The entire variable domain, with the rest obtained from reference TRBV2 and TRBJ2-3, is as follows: EPEVTQTPSHQVTQMGQEVILRCVPISNHLYFYWYRQILGQKVEFLVSFYNNEISEKSEIFDDQFSVERPDGSNFTLKIRSTKLEDSAMYFCASDSLDGTQYFGPGTRLTVL.

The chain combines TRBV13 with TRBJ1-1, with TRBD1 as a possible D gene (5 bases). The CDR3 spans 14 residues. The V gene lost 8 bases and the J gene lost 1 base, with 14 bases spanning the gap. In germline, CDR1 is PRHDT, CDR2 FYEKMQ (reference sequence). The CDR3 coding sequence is TGTGCCAGCTCATACGGTGGACAGAACACTGAAGCTTTCTTT. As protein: CASSYGGQNTEAFF.